These 22 T cell receptor beta chains were sequenced from one sample in a study of blood T cell repertoires in COVID-19. The protocol was immunoSEQ multiplex PCR, while the TCRdb copy is restricted to in-frame clones and leaves out a portion. Of roughly 170,000 clones in the sample, 82% were seen once. The sequencing input was PBMCs or T cells enriched from blood (not recorded which). The receptors were gathered from a man aged 60 to 75 who had recovered from COVID-19.

This clone has a single count. The V gene is TRBV20-1, the J gene TRBJ1-2; D is unclear. Looked up from germline, CDR1 is DFQATT and CDR2 is SNEGSKA (reference sequence). V lost 3 bases, J lost 14 bases, and 10 bases lay in between. CDR3 size: 9 residues. The CDR3 coding sequence is TGCAGTGCTAGCCACAGCTTAACCTTC. Translated, it gives CSASHSLTF.

The gene calls are TRBV24-1 and TRBJ1-2; 7 bases match TRBD1. Germline CDR1 and CDR2: KGHDR and SFDVKD. The CDR3 length is 15 residues. The V gene end was trimmed by 12 bases and the J gene end by 0 bases; junction bases not matched to a gene: 12. The CDR3, as DNA: TGTGCCCCTCGACAGGGAACTAGACCTAACTATGGCTACACCTTC. Residues: CAPRQGTRPNYGYTF.

The chain recombines TRBV6-5 with TRBJ1-2; no reliable D call. The V and J ends lost 5 bases and 6 bases respectively, with 13 bases between them. Looked up from germline, CDR1 is MNHEY and CDR2 is SVGAGI. The CDR3 is 13 residues long. CDR3 coding DNA: TGTGCCAGCAGTAGGTTCGGGGAGGATGGCTACACCTTC. Its translation is CASSRFGEDGYTF.

This chain uses TRBV7-8 with TRBJ2-3, with 8 nucleotides matching TRBD2. CDR3 length: 17 amino acids. V dropped 1 base and J dropped 2; count of bases not matched to a gene: 8. Looked up from germline, CDR1 is SGHVS and CDR2 is FQNEAQ. This CDR3 reads CASSLDRIAGITDTQYF. The CDR3 DNA follows: TGTGCCAGCAGCTTAGACCGGATAGCGGGAATCACAGATACGCAGTATTTT. Full variable domain (outside the CDR3, taken from reference TRBV7-8 and TRBJ2-3): GAGVSQSPRYKVAKRGQDVALRCDPISGHVSLFWYQQALGQGPEFLTYFQNEAQLDKSGLPSDRFFAERPEGSVSTLKIQRTQQEDSAVYLCASSLDRIAGITDTQYFGPGTRLTVL.

The count of this clone is one. The chain joins TRBV18 to TRBJ2-5; 7 nucleotides align to TRBD1. CDR1 KGHSH and CDR2 LQKENI come from the germline V gene. J lost 5 bases, V lost 6 bases, and 15 bases had no gene match. The CDR3 totals 16 residues. The CDR3 spells CASSPRQGAVGETQYF. The CDR3 region has the DNA TGTGCCAGCTCGCCTCGACAGGGTGCCGTGGGGGAGACCCAGTACTTC.

A few counts support this clone. The V gene is TRBV7-2, the J gene TRBJ2-3; perhaps TRBD2 as D (6 bases). This CDR3 has 13 amino acids. Trimming stripped 0 bases from V and 14 bases from J, with 15 bases between. CDR1 is SGHTA, CDR2 FQGNSA, per germline. The CDR3 protein is CASSLADYVGRYF. CDR3 sequence (DNA): TGTGCCAGCAGCTTAGCGGACTATGTTGGTCGGTATTTT. Together with reference TRBV7-2 and TRBJ2-3, the CDR3 gives the full variable domain: GAGVSQSPSNKVTEKGKDVELRCDPISGHTALYWYRQSLGQGLEFLIYFQGNSAPDKSGLPSDRFSAERTGGSVSTLTIQRTQQEDSAVYLCASSLADYVGRYFGPGTRLTVL.

The chain is built from TRBV27 and TRBJ2-2; 8 bases match TRBD1. CDR3 length: 15 amino acids. V dropped 5 bases and J dropped 3; count of bases not matched to a gene: 5. Germline V gene sequence: CDR1 MNHEY, CDR2 SMNVEV (reference sequence). The CDR3 nucleotides read TGTGCCAGCAGTCTAAGACAGGGGTACACCGGGGAGCTGTTTTTT. Protein product: CASSLRQGYTGELFF.

This clone was counted a few times. V usage is TRBV5-1 and J usage is TRBJ2-2; 7 nucleotides align to TRBD1. Per germline, CDR1 SGHRS and CDR2 YFSETQ. The length of the CDR3 is 15 residues. Losses at the gene ends were 4 bases for V and 1 base for J; bases not matched to a gene: 4. The CDR3 is CASSQGQMNTGELFF. In nucleotides, the CDR3 is TGCGCCAGCAGCCAGGGACAGATGAACACCGGGGAGCTGTTTTTT.

This chain joins TRBV6-1 and TRBJ1-3, with D perhaps TRBD1 (6 bases). Trimming took 0 bases from V and 2 from J, leaving 8 bases between them. Germline lookup yields CDR1 MNHNS and CDR2 SASEGT. The CDR3 sequence is 15 residues long. Here the CDR3 reads CASSEARTAGNTIYF. CDR3 DNA sequence: TGTGCCAGCAGTGAAGCGAGGACAGCTGGAAACACCATATATTTT.

This rearrangement joins TRBV27 to TRBJ1-2; possibly TRBD1 for D (6 bases). The CDR3 has 14 amino acids. Germline CDR1 is MNHEY and CDR2 is SMNVEV (reference sequence). Trimming stripped 7 bases from V and 6 bases from J, with 18 bases between. CDR3 DNA sequence: TGTGCCAGCAAGGGGGGAGGGGGATCGGATGGCTACACCTTC. It is translated as CASKGGGGSDGYTF.

The genes are TRBV18 and TRBJ2-7, with TRBD1 identical over 9 bases. V was pared by 3 bases and J by 6 bases, with 6 bases of the junction left unmatched. The CDR3 is made up of 14 amino acids. CDR1 is KGHSH, CDR2 LQKENI, per germline. For the CDR3, the DNA is TGTGCCAGCTCACCGTCCGGGACAGGGTTCGAGCAGTACTTC. Translating it yields CASSPSGTGFEQYF.

The chain joins TRBV28 to TRBJ1-2, with D possibly matching TRBD1 (5 bases). The CDR3 is made up of 14 amino acids. Germline V gene sequence: CDR1 MDHEN, CDR2 SYDVKM. The V end lost 1 base, the J end lost 5 bases, and 11 bases lay between the germline ends. CDR3 region: CASSLSGRVYGYTF. CDR3 nucleotides: TGTGCCAGCAGTTTATCCGGCAGGGTTTATGGCTACACCTTC.

The chain carries TRBV19 and TRBJ2-5, with 10 bases lining up with TRBD1. Trimming removed 5 bases from V and 4 bases from J; junction bases left unmatched: 7. The V gene's germline CDR1 is LNHDA and CDR2 SQIVND (reference sequence). CDR3 length: 15 residues. The DNA for the CDR3 is TGTGCCAGTAGTGGGGTCGGGACAGGGGTAGAGACCCAGTACTTC. Its protein is CASSGVGTGVETQYF.

The chain recombines TRBV7-2 with TRBJ1-3; D is uncertain. V shed 5 bases and J shed 0 bases, with 11 bases lying between them. Germline CDR1 SGHTA, CDR2 FQGNSA. This CDR3 region has 15 residues. CDR3 DNA sequence: TGTGCCAGCAGCCGCGACACCTACTCTGGAAACACCATATATTTT. As protein: CASSRDTYSGNTIYF.

The chain has TRBV5-1 and TRBJ2-2; 12 nucleotides match TRBD2. The CDR3 has 17 residues. Per germline, CDR1 SGHRS and CDR2 YFSETQ. V lost 5 bases and J lost 5; bases outside the gene matches: 10. CDR3 sequence: CASSWTSGIQGTGELFF. The CDR3 DNA follows: TGCGCCAGCAGTTGGACTAGCGGGATACAAGGAACCGGGGAGCTGTTTTTT.

V usage is TRBV12-3 or TRBV12-4 and J usage is TRBJ2-5; D gene ambiguous. There are 11 residues in the CDR3. V was pared by 6 bases and J by 4 bases, with 6 bases between. The DNA for the CDR3 is TGTGCCAGCAGGGGCGTAGAGACCCAGTACTTC. Translation: CASRGVETQYF.

The table lists this clone with a few counts. V gene TRBV30 combines with J gene TRBJ1-2; D possibly corresponds to TRBD1 (6 bases). V lost 7 bases and J lost 7, with 22 bases in between. The CDR3 covers 14 residues. CDR1 is GTSNPN and CDR2 is SVGIG in the germline V gene (reference sequence). The CDR3 DNA reads as TGTGCCTCTCCTGGCGAGGCAGGGGCGTCTGGCTACACCTTC. This gives the protein CASPGEAGASGYTF. The full variable domain, in which reference TRBV30 and TRBJ1-2 provide the parts outside the CDR3, is SQTIHQWPATLVQPVGSPLSLECTVEGTSNPNLYWYRQAAGRGLQLLFYSVGIGQISSEVPQNLSASRPQDRQFILSSKKLLLSDSGFYLCASPGEAGASGYTFGSGTRLTVV.

The chain recombines TRBV2 with TRBJ1-5; 10 positions match TRBD1. This CDR3 is built from 14 residues. The ends lost 9 bases at V and 6 bases at J; junction bases unmatched: 8. Germline V lookup: CDR1 SNHLY, CDR2 FYNNEI. The CDR3 loop is CARGGTGAGQPQHF. The CDR3 DNA reads TGTGCCAGAGGGGGGACAGGGGCCGGTCAGCCCCAGCATTTT.

This chain uses TRBV7-8 with TRBJ2-7, with 7 positions matching TRBD1. J gave up 4 bases and V 8 bases, and 8 bases lay outside the gene matches. CDR1 and CDR2 from the germline V gene are SGHVS and FQNEAQ. The CDR3 length is 13 residues. The CDR3 sequence: CASGDRAFYEQYF. Written as DNA, the CDR3 is TGTGCCAGCGGAGACAGGGCTTTTTACGAGCAGTACTTC.

The rearrangement uses TRBV19 and TRBJ1-1, with 7 bases matching TRBD1. The CDR3 extends over 13 amino acids. V gave up 9 bases and J gave up 0 bases; unmatched junction bases: 4. In germline, CDR1 is LNHDA, CDR2 SQIVND (reference sequence). CDR3 residues: CASRQGLNTEAFF. The CDR3 coding sequence is TGTGCCAGCAGACAGGGCCTGAACACTGAAGCTTTCTTT. The complete variable domain, with remaining parts taken from reference TRBV19 and TRBJ1-1, reads DGGITQSPKYLFRKEGQNVTLSCEQNLNHDAMYWYRQDPGQGLRLIYYSQIVNDFQKGDIAEGYSVSREKKESFPLTVTSAQKNPTAFYLCASRQGLNTEAFFGQGTRLTVV.

V gene TRBV30 combines with J gene TRBJ2-7; D might be TRBD2 (5 bases). The CDR3 loop spans 13 amino acids. The V gene lost 2 bases and the J gene lost 6 bases, with 14 bases spanning the gap. Germline CDR1 is GTSNPN and CDR2 is SVGIG (reference sequence). In DNA form, the CDR3 reads TGTGCCTGGAGTTATGGAATTGGGAGCGAGCAGTACTTC. Encoded protein: CAWSYGIGSEQYF.

The DNA for the CDR3 is TGCGCCAGGACGGGGGGCGCCTACAATGAGCAGTTCTTC. Residues: CARTGGAYNEQFF. The gene calls are TRBV10-1 and TRBJ2-1, with TRBD2 as a possible D gene (7 bases). The CDR3 spans 13 residues. Germline-derived CDR1 and CDR2 are WNHNN and SYGVQD (reference sequence). Trimming shortened V by 9 bases and J by 2 bases, and 11 bases separated the two germline ends.